A selection of T cell receptor beta chains follows, all from one sample in a study of blood T cell repertoires in COVID-19. Data came from immunoSEQ multiplex PCR; TCRdb stores just in-frame clones and leaves some out. The repertoire holds 200,000 to 250,000 clones, around three quarters seen once, with 5.5% in the top ten. The sequenced sample was peripheral blood. These TCRs come from a woman in her seventies with acute or convalescent COVID-19. Both conserved end residues are part of each CDR3. The order of the fields is V gene, J gene, CDR3 protein.

v_call: TRBV6-2/TRBV6-3; j_call: TRBJ2-5; cdr3_aa: CASSAGSGRGQETQYF
v_call: TRBV28; j_call: TRBJ2-1; cdr3_aa: CASSSSSGRAVNEQFF
v_call: TRBV5-6; j_call: TRBJ2-1; cdr3_aa: CASSLGNRVYAGGPNEQFF
v_call: TRBV11-2; j_call: TRBJ2-7; cdr3_aa: CASSLGGGSSSYEQYF
v_call: TRBV10-3; j_call: TRBJ2-1; cdr3_aa: CATGTSGSRDEQFF
v_call: TRBV15; j_call: TRBJ2-5; cdr3_aa: CATSRGQSQETQYF
v_call: TRBV7-2; j_call: TRBJ2-7; cdr3_aa: CASSLSGSSYEQYF
v_call: TRBV19; j_call: TRBJ2-7; cdr3_aa: CASSIAGADYEQYF
v_call: TRBV2; j_call: TRBJ2-1; cdr3_aa: CASSGRLAASYNEQFF
v_call: TRBV11-2; j_call: TRBJ2-2; cdr3_aa: CASSNGLAENTGELFF
v_call: TRBV10-3; j_call: TRBJ1-1; cdr3_aa: CAISPSDREVEAFF
v_call: TRBV30; j_call: TRBJ2-7; cdr3_aa: CAWSETSGAPYEQYF
v_call: TRBV12-3/TRBV12-4; j_call: TRBJ1-2; cdr3_aa: CASSSPDRTPYTF
v_call: TRBV11-2; j_call: TRBJ1-1; cdr3_aa: CASSEGLLNTEAFF
v_call: TRBV10-1; j_call: TRBJ2-2; cdr3_aa: CASSDPFTGELFF
v_call: TRBV21-1; j_call: TRBJ2-7; cdr3_aa: CASSNEITGTSGSYEQYF
v_call: TRBV2; j_call: TRBJ2-1; cdr3_aa: CASTGTTKYNEQFF
v_call: TRBV27; j_call: TRBJ2-7; cdr3_aa: CASSWGQGAYEQYF
v_call: TRBV6-1; j_call: TRBJ1-2; cdr3_aa: CASSEDRGLDYGYTF
v_call: TRBV7-9; j_call: TRBJ2-1; cdr3_aa: CASSLRGGAEYNEQFF
v_call: TRBV7-9; j_call: TRBJ2-7; cdr3_aa: CASSLMADRKYF
v_call: TRBV7-2; j_call: TRBJ1-2; cdr3_aa: CASSNGQGINYGYTF
v_call: TRBV5-1; j_call: TRBJ2-7; cdr3_aa: CASSATSGPGSSYEQYF
v_call: TRBV18; j_call: TRBJ2-1; cdr3_aa: CASSPQTGVEEQFF
v_call: TRBV28; j_call: TRBJ2-3; cdr3_aa: CASSWPGSTDTQYF